This TCR beta chain comes out of a study of siplizumab effects on memory and regulatory T cells. Whole-study results and caveats: Confirmation was lacking for the suppressive function of proliferating Tregs derived from siplizumab cultures. Poor capture below about 10^-5 frequency left most alloreactive clones unmapped to unstimulated subsets.

The count of this clone is one. Its antigen is undetermined. The table came from immunoSEQ multiplex PCR; TCRdb's copy has only in-frame clones and leaves some out. Here the sample spans 100,000 or so clones, approximately 94% being singletons. The germline gives CDR1 SGHRS, CDR2 YFSETQ. The germline V and J ends were trimmed by 0 bases and 1 base, with 8 bases remaining between them. The CDR3 length is 14 residues. Sequencing was carried out using CD4+ T cells sorted from blood. This clonotype was sampled from a human donor in good health. The rearrangement joins TRBV5-1 to TRBJ2-7; D uncertain. This CDR3 reads CASSLGMGSYEQYF. The DNA for the CDR3 is TGCGCCAGCAGCTTGGGTATGGGTTCCTACGAGCAGTACTTC.